One and the same sample provided the 22 T cell receptor beta chains below, sequenced in a study of blood T cell repertoires in COVID-19. Some clones are missing from TCRdb's copy, which holds only in-frame ones; the method was immunoSEQ multiplex PCR. The top ten clones hold around 8.1% of a sample with over 150,000 clones, about 74% of them seen once. Material: peripheral blood. These receptors all come from a man in his fifties or sixties with acute or convalescent COVID-19.

CDR3: CASSVEAAYGYTF. The DNA for the CDR3 is TGTGCCAGCAGCGTAGAGGCGGCCTATGGCTACACCTTC. The chain carries TRBV9 and TRBJ1-2; D call uncertain. Germline loops: CDR1 SGDLS, CDR2 YYNGEE. V dropped 0 bases and J dropped 4 bases, with 7 bases sitting between them. The CDR3 covers 13 residues.

The chain recombines TRBV6-5 with TRBJ1-5; D not certain. The CDR3 extends over 12 amino acids. V gave up 6 bases and J gave up 0 bases, with 3 bases separating them. CDR1 MNHEY and CDR2 SVGAGI come from the germline V gene. The CDR3 reads CASRASNQPQHF. Here the CDR3 DNA reads TGTGCCAGCAGGGCTAGCAATCAGCCCCAGCATTTT.

This chain links TRBV19 with TRBJ1-3; D remains ambiguous. The germline V and J ends were trimmed by 3 bases and 4 bases, with 7 bases remaining between them. Germline V lookup: CDR1 LNHDA, CDR2 SQIVND (reference sequence). This CDR3 spans 13 amino acids. CDR3 DNA sequence: TGTGCCAGTAGTATCTCTCTGGGAAACACCATATATTTT. Translating gives CASSISLGNTIYF.

The chain employs TRBV19 and TRBJ1-5; D is unclear. Germline CDR1 and CDR2: LNHDA and SQIVND (reference sequence). V was cut by 2 bases and J by 4 bases, with 15 bases left in between. This CDR3 has 16 residues. In DNA, the CDR3 is TGTGCCAGTAGTATAAGATGGAGTCAGACTAATCAGCCCCAGCATTTT. Protein: CASSIRWSQTNQPQHF.

This sequence joins TRBV24-1 and TRBJ2-1; tentative D call: TRBD1 (6 bases). CDR1 is KGHDR and CDR2 is SFDVKD in the germline V gene. V lost 3 bases, J lost 8 bases, and 19 bases lay in between. The CDR3 contains 16 residues. CDR3 DNA: TGTGCCACCAGTGATGCACGACCAGGGGAAGTCGATGAGCAGTTCTTC. This translates into CATSDARPGEVDEQFF.

The V and J genes are TRBV7-2 and TRBJ2-1, with D possibly TRBD2 on 6 matching bases. Germline V gene lookup returns CDR1 SGHTA and CDR2 FQGNSA. V was trimmed by 5 bases and J by 10 bases, leaving 9 bases between them. This CDR3 spans 11 amino acids. The CDR3 DNA reads TGTGCCAGCAGCACCCGGGGGGAGCAGTTCTTC. Translation gives CASSTRGEQFF.

The rearrangement links TRBV7-9 to TRBJ2-7; 9 nucleotides line up with TRBD1. CDR1 is SEHNR, CDR2 FQNEAQ, per germline (reference sequence). V was clipped by 4 bases and J by 5 bases; unmatched bases: 9. CDR3 length equals 15 residues. The CDR3 nucleotides are TGTGCCAGCAGCTCGAACCGGGACAGGGTGGACGAGCAGTACTTC. Translated, it gives CASSSNRDRVDEQYF.

The chain combines TRBV6-2 or TRBV6-3 with TRBJ2-1, with D tentatively TRBD2 (6 bases). CDR3 length: 16 amino acids. The V gene lost 4 bases and the J gene lost 0 bases, with 13 bases spanning the gap. Germline V gives CDR1 MNHEY, CDR2 SVGEGT. CDR3 coding DNA: TGTGCCAGCAGTTCAACGGGGGATAGCTCCTACAATGAGCAGTTCTTC. This sequence encodes CASSSTGDSSYNEQFF.

The V and J genes are TRBV2 and TRBJ2-6, with D perhaps matching TRBD1 (7 bases). The germline V gene encodes CDR1 SNHLY and CDR2 FYNNEI. The germline V and J ends were trimmed by 8 bases and 0 bases, with 17 bases remaining between them. This CDR3 has 17 amino acids. Here the CDR3 DNA reads TGTGCCAGCCCAGGAGGGCCAGGGGGCTCTGGGGCCAACGTCCTGACTTTC. This sequence encodes CASPGGPGGSGANVLTF. Full variable domain (outside the CDR3, taken from reference TRBV2 and TRBJ2-6): EPEVTQTPSHQVTQMGQEVILRCVPISNHLYFYWYRQILGQKVEFLVSFYNNEISEKSEIFDDQFSVERPDGSNFTLKIRSTKLEDSAMYFCASPGGPGGSGANVLTFGAGSRLTVL.

This chain joins TRBV6-2 or TRBV6-3 and TRBJ2-3; 15 bases match TRBD2. Per the germline V gene, CDR1 is MNHEY and CDR2 is SVGEGT. V dropped 2 bases and J dropped 0; count of bases not matched to a gene: 9. The CDR3 consists of 20 residues. The CDR3 protein is CASSYVGLAGGSFSTDTQYF. CDR3 DNA sequence: TGTGCCAGCAGTTACGTGGGACTAGCGGGGGGCTCCTTTAGCACAGATACGCAGTATTTT.

The V gene is TRBV30, the J gene TRBJ1-2; TRBD1 agrees at 8 bases. Trimming removed 0 bases from V and 4 bases from J; junction bases left unmatched: 16. The CDR3 is 18 amino acids. Germline V gives CDR1 GTSNPN, CDR2 SVGIG (reference sequence). For the CDR3, the DNA is TGTGCCTGGAGTGTACTAGGGGCGGAGGGGACAGGAACCTATGGCTACACCTTC. Protein product: CAWSVLGAEGTGTYGYTF. Together with reference TRBV30 and TRBJ1-2, the CDR3 gives the full variable domain: SQTIHQWPATLVQPVGSPLSLECTVEGTSNPNLYWYRQAAGRGLQLLFYSVGIGQISSEVPQNLSASRPQDRQFILSSKKLLLSDSGFYLCAWSVLGAEGTGTYGYTFGSGTRLTVV.

Concerning this clone: A much larger clonotype is one base distant, so this may be a read error. Other DNA sequences of this sample code for an identical CDR3. The J gene is TRBJ2-7, the V gene TRBV9; TRBD1 aligns across 8 bases. With V trimmed by 4 bases and J by 2 bases, 5 bases remained unmatched. The CDR3 covers 14 residues. The germline gives CDR1 SGDLS, CDR2 YYNGEE. Written as DNA, the CDR3 is TGTGCCAGCAGCCCCCGGACAGGGACCTACGAGCAGTACTTC. It codes for CASSPRTGTYEQYF.

The V call is TRBV6-5, the J call TRBJ2-3, with 7 bases matching TRBD1. Germline V gene sequence: CDR1 MNHEY, CDR2 SVGAGI. Trimming removed 5 bases from V and 1 base from J; junction bases left unmatched: 3. This CDR3 is 14 amino acids long. The CDR3 loop is CASSPGTGTDTQYF. CDR3 DNA sequence: TGTGCCAGCAGTCCCGGGACAGGCACAGATACGCAGTATTTT.

The chain couples TRBV25-1 to TRBJ1-2; D possibly corresponds to TRBD1 (5 bases). The CDR3 extends over 13 amino acids. V was cut by 6 bases and J by 1 base, with 9 bases left in between. Germline-derived CDR1 and CDR2 are MGHDK and SYGVNS. CDR3 nucleotides: TGTGCCAGCAGCCCCGGGGGTAACTATGGCTACACCTTC. It is translated as CASSPGGNYGYTF.

V gene TRBV25-1 combines with J gene TRBJ2-1; a possible D gene is TRBD2 (5 bases). V lost 2 bases, J lost 8 bases, and 19 bases lay in between. CDR3 length equals 16 residues. Per germline, CDR1 MGHDK and CDR2 SYGVNS. The CDR3 region is CASSEGQIASHYEQFF. The CDR3 coding sequence is TGTGCCAGCAGTGAAGGTCAAATAGCGTCACACTATGAGCAGTTCTTC. The full variable domain, with the rest looked up from reference TRBV25-1 and TRBJ2-1, is EADIYQTPRYLVIGTGKKITLECSQTMGHDKMYWYQQDPGMELHLIHYSYGVNSTEKGDLSSESTVSRIRTEHFPLTLESARPSHTSQYLCASSEGQIASHYEQFFGPGTRLTVL.

This clone turned up a few times. The chain recombines TRBV30 with TRBJ1-5, with D tentatively TRBD1 (6 bases). The germline CDR1 and CDR2 sequences are GTSNPN and SVGIG (reference sequence). The CDR3 extends over 15 amino acids. Trimming cost V 0 bases and J 3 bases, with 12 bases left between them. CDR3 protein: CAWSVGGLVNQPQHF. The CDR3 DNA sequence: TGTGCCTGGAGTGTAGGGGGATTAGTCAATCAGCCCCAGCATTTT.

This clone has just one count. The chain couples TRBV6-5 to TRBJ2-2; 9 bases are shared with TRBD1. Germline lookup yields CDR1 MNHEY and CDR2 SVGAGI. J gave up 4 bases and V 6 bases, and 3 bases lay outside the gene matches. There are 14 residues in the CDR3. In nucleotides, the CDR3 is TGTGCCAGCAGGGGACAGGGCATCACCGGGGAGCTGTTTTTT. It encodes CASRGQGITGELFF.

The gene calls are TRBV5-6 and TRBJ2-7; possible D gene TRBD1, 6 bases. The germline CDR1 and CDR2 sequences are SGHDT and YYEEEE. The CDR3 length is 14 residues. The V end lost 0 bases, the J end lost 5 bases, and 12 bases lay between the germline ends. For the CDR3, the DNA is TGTGCCAGCAGCTTGGCCAACAGGGTCAACGAGCAGTACTTC. Translation: CASSLANRVNEQYF.

The chain has TRBV5-4 and TRBJ1-1; 7 bases line up with TRBD1. The V gene's germline CDR1 is SGHNT and CDR2 YYREEE (reference sequence). The CDR3 is 14 amino acids. Trimming cost V 5 bases and J 3 bases; bases outside gene matches: 7. The DNA for the CDR3 is TGTGCCAGCAGTTCGGGACAGAGATACACTGAAGCTTTCTTT. Protein product: CASSSGQRYTEAFF. The full variable domain, completed using reference TRBV5-4 and TRBJ1-1, is ETGVTQSPTHLIKTRGQQVTLRCSSQSGHNTVSWYQQALGQGPQFIFQYYREEENGRGNFPPRFSGLQFPNYSSELNVNALELDDSALYLCASSSGQRYTEAFFGQGTRLTVV.

This clone was seen once. The chain employs TRBV21-1 and TRBJ1-6; TRBD1 reflects the table's D call only, with no check against the DNA. TRBV21-1 is assigned pseudogene status. This CDR3 is built from 14 residues. CDR3 sequence reads: CASSSRTASSPLHF. The CDR3 coding sequence is TGTGCCAGCAGCTCGCGGACAGCGTCCTCACCCCTCCACTTT.

V is TRBV4-2 and J is TRBJ1-2; D gene unclear. V gave up 4 bases and J gave up 8 bases, with 8 bases separating them. Germline V CDR1 and CDR2: LGHNA, YNFKEQ. The CDR3 has 11 residues. CDR3 coding DNA: TGTGCCAGCAGCCGACAAGGCGGCTACACCTTC. As protein: CASSRQGGYTF.

This rearrangement joins TRBV4-3 to TRBJ2-3, with 8 bases matching TRBD1. Trimming took 3 bases from V and 2 from J; bases not matched to a gene: 4. The germline V gene encodes CDR1 LGHNA and CDR2 YSLEER. The CDR3 sequence is 15 residues long. The CDR3 DNA follows: TGCGCCAGCAGCCAGGTTCAGGGGGCCACAGATACGCAGTATTTT. Its translation is CASSQVQGATDTQYF.